This T cell receptor beta chain came from a study of cytomegalovirus exposure and HLA in healthy donors. PCR was performed using 60 Vbeta and 13 Jbeta primers. The repertoire was sequenced with immunoSEQ multiplex PCR; TCRdb's copy has only in-frame clones and lacks some. Among around 100,000 clones, about three quarters were seen once, and the ten largest hold less than 5.5%. Germline CDR1 is SNHLY and CDR2 is FYNNEI. The CDR3 is made up of 16 amino acids. The V and J ends lost 4 bases and 7 bases, in that order; junction bases with no gene match: 8. V usage is TRBV2 and J usage is TRBJ1-6; 9 nucleotides align to TRBD1. Input material: PBMCs. This sequence originates from a male donor in good health and CMV-seropositive. CDR3 sequence (DNA): TGTGCCAGCAGTGGCCGGGACAGGGTGGTCAATTCACCCCTCCACTTT. It is translated as CASSGRDRVVNSPLHF.